This T cell receptor beta chain emerged from a study of beta chain features in type 1 diabetes. This clone was observed a few times. Its target is unknown. CDR1 is SGHTA, CDR2 FQGNSA, per germline. V lost 7 bases and J lost 3; bases outside the gene matches: 6. The CDR3 spans 14 residues. Broader study findings: When Type 1 diabetes patients were examined, their TCRB CDR3s proved moderately but significantly shorter in all four CD4+ subsets. Whether HLA type influences TCRB rearrangement remained unresolved here. Any PCR bias toward short templates would affect both groups alike.

Isolated RNA was reverse transcribed in full, so expressed TCRB transcripts were sequenced. The assay was immunoSEQ multiplex PCR, and TCRdb's table has in-frame clones only and misses some. The data contain approximately 170,000 clones, less than 10% of them singletons. Sampling consisted of one heparinised blood draw per donor, averaging around 120 mL. The sequenced sample was central memory CD4+ T cells from blood. The chain employs TRBV7-2 and TRBJ2-3, with TRBD1 identical over 8 bases. The sequence was obtained from a man in his late teens or twenties with type 1 diabetes. The CDR3 coding sequence is TGTGCCAGCAACCGGGACAGGTTAACAGATACGCAGTATTTT. This sequence encodes CASNRDRLTDTQYF.